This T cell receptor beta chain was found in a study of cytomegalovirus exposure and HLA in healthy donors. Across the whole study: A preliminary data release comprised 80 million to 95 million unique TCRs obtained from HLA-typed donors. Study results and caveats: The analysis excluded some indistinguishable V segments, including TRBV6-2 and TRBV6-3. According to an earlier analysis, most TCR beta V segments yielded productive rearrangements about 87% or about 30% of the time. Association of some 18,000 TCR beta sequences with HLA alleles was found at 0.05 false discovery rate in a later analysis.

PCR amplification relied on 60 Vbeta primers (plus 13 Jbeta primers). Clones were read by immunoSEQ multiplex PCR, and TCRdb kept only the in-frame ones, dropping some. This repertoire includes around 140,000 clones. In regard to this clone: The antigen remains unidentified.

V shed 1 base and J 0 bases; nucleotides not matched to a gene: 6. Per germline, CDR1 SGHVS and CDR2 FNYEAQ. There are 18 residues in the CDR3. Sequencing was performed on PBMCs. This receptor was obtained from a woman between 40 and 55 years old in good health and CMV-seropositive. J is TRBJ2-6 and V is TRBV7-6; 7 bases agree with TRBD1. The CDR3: CASSLVGQTFSGANVLTF. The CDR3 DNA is TGTGCCAGCAGCTTAGTGGGACAGACTTTCTCTGGGGCCAACGTCCTGACTTTC.